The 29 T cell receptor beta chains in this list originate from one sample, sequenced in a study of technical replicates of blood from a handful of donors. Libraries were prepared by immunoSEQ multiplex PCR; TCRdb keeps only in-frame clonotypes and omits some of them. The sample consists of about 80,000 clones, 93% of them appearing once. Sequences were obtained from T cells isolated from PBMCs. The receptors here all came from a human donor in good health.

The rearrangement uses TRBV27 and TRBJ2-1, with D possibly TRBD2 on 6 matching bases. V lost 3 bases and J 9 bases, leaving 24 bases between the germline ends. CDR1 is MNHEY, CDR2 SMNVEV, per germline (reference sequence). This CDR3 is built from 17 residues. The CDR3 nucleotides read TGTGCCAGCAGTTTGGACTTCGGGACTTATTCCCGGGGTGAGCAGTTCTTC. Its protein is CASSLDFGTYSRGEQFF.

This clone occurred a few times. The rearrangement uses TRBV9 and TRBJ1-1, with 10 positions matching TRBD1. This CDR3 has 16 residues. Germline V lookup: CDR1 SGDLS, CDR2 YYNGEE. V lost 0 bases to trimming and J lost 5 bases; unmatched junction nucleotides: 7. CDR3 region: CASSVGGTGVKTEAFF. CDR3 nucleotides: TGTGCCAGCAGCGTAGGAGGGACAGGGGTTAAAACTGAAGCTTTCTTT.

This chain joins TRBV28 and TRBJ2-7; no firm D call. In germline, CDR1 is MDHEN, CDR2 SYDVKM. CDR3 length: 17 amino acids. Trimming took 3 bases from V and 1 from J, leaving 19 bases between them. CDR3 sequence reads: CASSFSYSLVVSYEQYF. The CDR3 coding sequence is TGTGCCAGCAGTTTCTCCTATAGTTTAGTAGTTTCCTACGAGCAGTACTTC.

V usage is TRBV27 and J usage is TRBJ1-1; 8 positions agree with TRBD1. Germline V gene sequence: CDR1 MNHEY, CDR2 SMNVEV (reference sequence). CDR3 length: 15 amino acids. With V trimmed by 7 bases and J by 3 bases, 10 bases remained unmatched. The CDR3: CASKDWTGPDTEAFF. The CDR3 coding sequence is TGTGCCAGCAAAGATTGGACAGGGCCGGACACTGAAGCTTTCTTT.

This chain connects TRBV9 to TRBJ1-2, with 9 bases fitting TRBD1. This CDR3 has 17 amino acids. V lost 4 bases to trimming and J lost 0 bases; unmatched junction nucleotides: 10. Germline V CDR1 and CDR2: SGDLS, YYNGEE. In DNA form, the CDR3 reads TGTGCCAGCAGCCTCCCGGCGGGACAGGGAACTAACTATGGCTACACCTTC. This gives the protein CASSLPAGQGTNYGYTF.

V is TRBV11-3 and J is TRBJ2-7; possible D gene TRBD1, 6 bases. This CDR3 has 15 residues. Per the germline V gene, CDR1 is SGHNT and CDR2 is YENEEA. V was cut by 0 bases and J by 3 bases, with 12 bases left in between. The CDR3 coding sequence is TGTGCCAGCAGCTTAGATTATACAGGGCTCTACGAGCAGTACTTC. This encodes CASSLDYTGLYEQYF. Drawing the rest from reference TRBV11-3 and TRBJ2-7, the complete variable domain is EAGVVQSPRYKIIEKKQPVAFWCNPISGHNTLYWYLQNLGQGPELLIRYENEEAVDDSQLPKDRFSAERLKGVDSTLKIQPAELGDSAVYLCASSLDYTGLYEQYFGPGTRLTVT.

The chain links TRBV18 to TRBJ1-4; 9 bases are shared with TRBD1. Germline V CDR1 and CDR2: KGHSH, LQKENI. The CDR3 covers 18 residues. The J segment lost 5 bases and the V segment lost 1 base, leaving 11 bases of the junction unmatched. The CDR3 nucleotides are TGTGCCAGCTCACCACGGGGACAGGGAAGTCGCCTCAATGAAAAACTGTTTTTT. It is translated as CASSPRGQGSRLNEKLFF.

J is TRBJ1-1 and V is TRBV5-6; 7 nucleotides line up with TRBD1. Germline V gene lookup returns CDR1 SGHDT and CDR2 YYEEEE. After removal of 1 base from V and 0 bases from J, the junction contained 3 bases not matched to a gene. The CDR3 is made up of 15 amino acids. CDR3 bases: TGTGCCAGCAGCTTGTATCAGGGGGTGAACACTGAAGCTTTCTTT. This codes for CASSLYQGVNTEAFF. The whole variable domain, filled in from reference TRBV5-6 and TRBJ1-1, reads DAGVTQSPTHLIKTRGQQVTLRCSPKSGHDTVSWYQQALGQGPQFIFQYYEEEERQRGNFPDRFSGHQFPNYSSELNVNALLLGDSALYLCASSLYQGVNTEAFFGQGTRLTVV.

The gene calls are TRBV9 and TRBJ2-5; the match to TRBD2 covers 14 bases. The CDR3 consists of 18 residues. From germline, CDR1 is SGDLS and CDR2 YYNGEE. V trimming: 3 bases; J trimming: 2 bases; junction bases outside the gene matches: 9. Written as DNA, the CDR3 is TGTGCCAGCAGCGCCCGACTAGCGGGAGGGCCTTTTCAAGAGACCCAGTACTTC. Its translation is CASSARLAGGPFQETQYF.

The CDR3 DNA is TGTGCCTGGAGAGTCGGGAACACTGAAGCTTTCTTT. Its translation: CAWRVGNTEAFF. V is TRBV30 and J is TRBJ1-1; D call uncertain. The germline CDR1 and CDR2 sequences are GTSNPN and SVGIG (reference sequence). Trimming took 3 bases from V and 1 from J, leaving 6 bases between them. CDR3 length equals 12 residues.

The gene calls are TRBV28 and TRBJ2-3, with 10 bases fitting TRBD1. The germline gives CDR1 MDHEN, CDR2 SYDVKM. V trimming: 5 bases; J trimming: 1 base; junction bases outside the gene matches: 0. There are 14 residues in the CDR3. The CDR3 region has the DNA TGTGCCAGCAGTGGGACAGGGGGCACAGATACGCAGTATTTT. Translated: CASSGTGGTDTQYF. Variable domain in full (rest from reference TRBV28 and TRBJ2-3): DVKVTQSSRYLVKRTGEKVFLECVQDMDHENMFWYRQDPGLGLRLIYFSYDVKMKEKGDIPEGYSVSREKKERFSLILESASTNQTSMYLCASSGTGGTDTQYFGPGTRLTVL.

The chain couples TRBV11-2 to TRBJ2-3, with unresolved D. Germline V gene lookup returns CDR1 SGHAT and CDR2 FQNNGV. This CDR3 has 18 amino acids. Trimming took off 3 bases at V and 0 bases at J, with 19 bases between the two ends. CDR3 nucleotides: TGTGCCAGCAGCTTCTCCGCCTCCTCACTTTCTAGCACAGATACGCAGTATTTT. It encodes CASSFSASSLSSTDTQYF.

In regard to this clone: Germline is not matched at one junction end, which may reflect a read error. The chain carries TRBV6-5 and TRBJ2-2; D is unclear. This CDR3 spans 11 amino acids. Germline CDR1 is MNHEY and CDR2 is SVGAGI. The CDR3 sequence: CASSHTGELFF. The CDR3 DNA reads TGTGCCTCTTCCCACACAGGGGAGCTGTTTTTT.

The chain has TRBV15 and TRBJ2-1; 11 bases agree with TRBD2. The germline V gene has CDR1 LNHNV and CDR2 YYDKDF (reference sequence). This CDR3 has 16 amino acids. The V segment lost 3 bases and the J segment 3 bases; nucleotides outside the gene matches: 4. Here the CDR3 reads CATSSILAGVYNEQFF. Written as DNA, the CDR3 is TGTGCCACCAGCAGCATACTAGCGGGAGTCTACAATGAGCAGTTCTTC.

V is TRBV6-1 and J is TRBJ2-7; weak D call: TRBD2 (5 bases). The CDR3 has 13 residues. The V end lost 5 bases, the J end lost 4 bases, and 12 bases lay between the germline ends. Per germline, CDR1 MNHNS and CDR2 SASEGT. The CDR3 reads CASSSGILYEQYF. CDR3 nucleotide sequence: TGTGCCAGCAGTTCCGGGATCCTGTACGAGCAGTACTTC.

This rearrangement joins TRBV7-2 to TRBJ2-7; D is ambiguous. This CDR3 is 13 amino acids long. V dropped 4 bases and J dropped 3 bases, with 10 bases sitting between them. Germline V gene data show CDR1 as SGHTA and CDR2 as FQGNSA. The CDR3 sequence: CASSSYEVYEQYF. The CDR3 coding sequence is TGTGCCAGCAGCTCCTACGAAGTCTACGAGCAGTACTTC.

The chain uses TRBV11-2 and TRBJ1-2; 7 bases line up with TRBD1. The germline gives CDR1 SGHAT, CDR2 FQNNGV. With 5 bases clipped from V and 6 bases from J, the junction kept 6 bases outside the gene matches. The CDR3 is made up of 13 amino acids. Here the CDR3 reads CASSPDRVNGYTF. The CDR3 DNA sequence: TGTGCCAGCAGCCCAGACAGGGTTAATGGCTACACCTTC.

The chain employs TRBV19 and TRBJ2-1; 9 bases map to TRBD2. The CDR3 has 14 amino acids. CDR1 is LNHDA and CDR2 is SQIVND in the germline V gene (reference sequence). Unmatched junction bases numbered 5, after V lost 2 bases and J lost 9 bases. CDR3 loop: CASSIRLAGIEQFF. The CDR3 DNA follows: TGTGCCAGTAGTATACGCCTAGCGGGAATTGAGCAGTTCTTC.

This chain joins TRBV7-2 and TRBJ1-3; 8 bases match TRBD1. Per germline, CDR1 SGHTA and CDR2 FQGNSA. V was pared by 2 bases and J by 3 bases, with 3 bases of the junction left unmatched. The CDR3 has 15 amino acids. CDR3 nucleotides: TGTGCCAGCAGCTTACAGGGGGCTATTGGAAACACCATATATTTT. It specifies CASSLQGAIGNTIYF.

The CDR3 DNA reads TGCGCCAGCAGTGAATTAGGGACAGAATTCTCTACTAATGAAAAACTGTTTTTT. It yields the protein CASSELGTEFSTNEKLFF. This chain joins TRBV10-1 and TRBJ1-4; 7 bases fit TRBD1. Germline lookup yields CDR1 WNHNN and CDR2 SYGVQD (reference sequence). The junction had 12 bases not matched to a gene; V was cut back by 3 bases and J by 2 bases. There are 18 residues in the CDR3.

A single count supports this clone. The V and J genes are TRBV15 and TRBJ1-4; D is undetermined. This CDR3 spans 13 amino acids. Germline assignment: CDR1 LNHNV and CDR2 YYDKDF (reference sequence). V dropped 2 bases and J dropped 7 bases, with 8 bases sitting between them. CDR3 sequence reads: CATSRLGSEKLFF. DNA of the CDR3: TGTGCCACCAGCAGACTGGGGAGTGAAAAACTGTTTTTT.

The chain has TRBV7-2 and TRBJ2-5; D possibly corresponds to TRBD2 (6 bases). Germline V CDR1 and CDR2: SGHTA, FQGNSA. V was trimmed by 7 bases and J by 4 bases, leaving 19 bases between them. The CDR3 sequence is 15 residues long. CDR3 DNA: TGTGCCAGCATAAACTATGGGGGGTTGGGAGAGACCCAGTACTTC. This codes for CASINYGGLGETQYF. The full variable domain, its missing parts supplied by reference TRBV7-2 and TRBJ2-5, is GAGVSQSPSNKVTEKGKDVELRCDPISGHTALYWYRQSLGQGLEFLIYFQGNSAPDKSGLPSDRFSAERTGGSVSTLTIQRTQQEDSAVYLCASINYGGLGETQYFGPGTRLLVL.

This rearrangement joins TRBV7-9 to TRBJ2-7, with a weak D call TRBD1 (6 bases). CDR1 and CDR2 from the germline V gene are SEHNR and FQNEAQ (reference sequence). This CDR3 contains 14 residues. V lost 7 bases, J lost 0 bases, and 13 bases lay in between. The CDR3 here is CASILGQSSYEQYF. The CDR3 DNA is TGTGCCAGCATCCTCGGACAGAGCTCCTACGAGCAGTACTTC.

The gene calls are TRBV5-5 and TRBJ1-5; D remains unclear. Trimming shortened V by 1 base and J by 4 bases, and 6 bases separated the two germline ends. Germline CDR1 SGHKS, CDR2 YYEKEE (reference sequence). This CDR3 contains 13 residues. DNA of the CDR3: TGTGCCAGCAGCTTGTCGGGGAATCAGCCCCAGCATTTT. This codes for CASSLSGNQPQHF.

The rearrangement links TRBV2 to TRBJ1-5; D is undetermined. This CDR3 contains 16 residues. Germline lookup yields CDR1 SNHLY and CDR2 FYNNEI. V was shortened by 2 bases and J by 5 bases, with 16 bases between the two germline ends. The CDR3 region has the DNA TGTGCCAGCAGTGAAAGTAGTCGAGGGTCGGATCAGCCCCAGCATTTT. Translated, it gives CASSESSRGSDQPQHF.

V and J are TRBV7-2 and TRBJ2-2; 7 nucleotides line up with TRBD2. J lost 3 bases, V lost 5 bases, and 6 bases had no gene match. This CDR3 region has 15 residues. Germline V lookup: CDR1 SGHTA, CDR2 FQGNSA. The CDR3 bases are TGTGCCAGCAGCAAAAATGCGGGAGACACCGGGGAGCTGTTTTTT. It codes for CASSKNAGDTGELFF.

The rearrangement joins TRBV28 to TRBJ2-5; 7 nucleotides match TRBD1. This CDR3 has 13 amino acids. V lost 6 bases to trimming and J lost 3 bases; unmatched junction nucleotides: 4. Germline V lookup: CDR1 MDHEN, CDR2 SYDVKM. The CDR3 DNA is TGTGCCAGCAGCCCTACAGGGGAAGAGACCCAGTACTTC. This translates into CASSPTGEETQYF. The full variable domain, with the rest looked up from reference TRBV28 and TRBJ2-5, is DVKVTQSSRYLVKRTGEKVFLECVQDMDHENMFWYRQDPGLGLRLIYFSYDVKMKEKGDIPEGYSVSREKKERFSLILESASTNQTSMYLCASSPTGEETQYFGPGTRLLVL.

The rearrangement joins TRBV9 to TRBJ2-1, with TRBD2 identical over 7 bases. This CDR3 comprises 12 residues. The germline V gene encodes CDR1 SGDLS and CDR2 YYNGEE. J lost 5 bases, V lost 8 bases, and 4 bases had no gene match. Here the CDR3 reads CASQAGDNEQFF. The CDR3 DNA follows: TGTGCCAGTCAGGCGGGAGACAATGAGCAGTTCTTC.

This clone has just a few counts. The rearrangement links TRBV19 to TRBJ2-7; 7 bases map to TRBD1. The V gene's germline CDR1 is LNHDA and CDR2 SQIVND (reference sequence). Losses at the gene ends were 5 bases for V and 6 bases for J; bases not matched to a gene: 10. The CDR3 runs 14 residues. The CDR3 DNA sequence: TGTGCCAGTAGTCCGTCGACAGGGAGAGCCGAGCAGTACTTC. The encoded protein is CASSPSTGRAEQYF.